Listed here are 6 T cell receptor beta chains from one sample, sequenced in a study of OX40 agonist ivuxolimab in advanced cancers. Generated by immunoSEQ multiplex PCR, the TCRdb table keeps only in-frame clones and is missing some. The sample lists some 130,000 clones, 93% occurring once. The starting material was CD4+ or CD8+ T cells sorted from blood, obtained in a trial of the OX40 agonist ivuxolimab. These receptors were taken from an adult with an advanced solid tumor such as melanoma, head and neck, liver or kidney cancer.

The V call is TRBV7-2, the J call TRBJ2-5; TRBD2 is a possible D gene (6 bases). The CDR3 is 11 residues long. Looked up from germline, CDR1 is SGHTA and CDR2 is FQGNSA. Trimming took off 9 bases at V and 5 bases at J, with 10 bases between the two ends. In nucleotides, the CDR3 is TGTGCCAGTAGCGGTTGGGAGACCCAGTACTTC. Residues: CASSGWETQYF.

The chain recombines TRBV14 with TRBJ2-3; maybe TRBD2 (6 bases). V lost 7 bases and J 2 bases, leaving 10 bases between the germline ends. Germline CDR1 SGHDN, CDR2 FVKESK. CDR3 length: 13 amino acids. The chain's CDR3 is CASKERVTDTQYF. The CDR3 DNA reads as TGTGCCAGCAAGGAGCGGGTCACAGATACGCAGTATTTT.

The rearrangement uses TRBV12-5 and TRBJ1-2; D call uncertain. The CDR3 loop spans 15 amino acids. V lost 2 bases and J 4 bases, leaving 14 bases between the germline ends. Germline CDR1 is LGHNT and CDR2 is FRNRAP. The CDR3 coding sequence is TGTGCTAGTGGTTTGTGGCCAGCCCATTTCTATGGCTACACCTTC. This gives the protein CASGLWPAHFYGYTF.

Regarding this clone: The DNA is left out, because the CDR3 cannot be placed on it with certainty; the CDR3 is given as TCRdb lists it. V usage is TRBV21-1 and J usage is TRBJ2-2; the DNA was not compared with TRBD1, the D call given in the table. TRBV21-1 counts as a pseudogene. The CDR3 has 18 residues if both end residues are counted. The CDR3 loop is CASSKVGLGTGHTGELFF.

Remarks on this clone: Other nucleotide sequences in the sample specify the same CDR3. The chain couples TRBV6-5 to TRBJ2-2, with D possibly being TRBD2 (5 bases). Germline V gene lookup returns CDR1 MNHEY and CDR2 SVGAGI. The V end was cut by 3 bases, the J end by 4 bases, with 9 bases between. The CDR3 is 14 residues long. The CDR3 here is CASSYGEITGELFF. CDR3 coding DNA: TGTGCCAGCAGTTATGGGGAGATCACCGGGGAGCTGTTTTTT.

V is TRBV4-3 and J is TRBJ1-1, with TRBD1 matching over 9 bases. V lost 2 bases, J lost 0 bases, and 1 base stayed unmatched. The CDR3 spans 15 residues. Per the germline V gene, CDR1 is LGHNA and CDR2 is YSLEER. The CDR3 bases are TGCGCCAGCAGCCAACGGGACAGGGTGAACACTGAAGCTTTCTTT. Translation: CASSQRDRVNTEAFF.